This TCR beta chain appears in the sequencing data of a study of post-analysis software for immune sequencing data (dated by TCRdb to the mid-2010s). For the study in its entirety: Disease courses on record covered relapsing-remitting, secondary progressive and progressive-relapsing multiple sclerosis, though some patients had no subtype annotation. A subset of samples was prepared in parallel using single-end sample barcoding, then pooled and co-amplified after Illumina adapter ligation. Patient repertoires were compared against over ten previously published healthy control repertoires from donors aged 6 to 25 years. Overall results and qualifications from the work: Direct clustering with F measure showed strong co-clustering of samples prepared in the same batch, prompting a batch-effect correction. Normalized Chao1 diversity was significantly lower in multiple sclerosis patients than controls, suggesting substantial peripheral T-cell clonal expansion. Roughly 5 TRBV segments, including TRBV5-6, TRBV5-1 and TRBV20-1, were significantly more frequent in patients than controls. The multiple sclerosis patient group was slightly younger than the control group.

Libraries came from PCR. The run used an Illumina HiSeq 2500. Unique molecular identifiers were incorporated into TCR beta cDNA libraries to reduce PCR and sequencing biases. Every 1 to 10 million input T cells yielded 500,000 or so cDNA molecules, meaning each molecule approximated one T cell. The same protocol used for the earlier healthy control dataset was applied to prepare and sequence the patient libraries. Within a given batch, samples were prepared together, multiplexed and sequenced on the same HiSeq lane. The study's processing was this. MIGEC was used to process the raw barcoded reads, and molecular identifier groups with only a single read were discarded before consensus assembly and CDR3 extraction. Clonotype tables were post-analysed with VDJtools, normalizing diversity by down-sampling all datasets to the smallest sample size. To correct batch-related cross-sample contamination, repertoire overlap clustering matched CDR3 amino acid sequences but not nucleotide sequences. Using fastp trimming at Q25 and MiXCR clonotype assembly, TCRdb reanalyzed the public sequencing data and kept in-frame beta chains. A single entry per CDR3 protein holds the most common genes and DNA from its merged rows. TCRdb, rather than the study authors, made the V and J calls. This sample holds hundreds of thousands of distinct CDR3 sequences; around 60% were observed only once. The top ten constitute over 9% of the sample.

About this clonotype itself: Its binding antigen is unknown. A junction end diverges from the germline sequence, so it may reflect a read error.

The CDR3 holds 16 amino acids from the cysteine to the phenylalanine. The entry retains the CDR3 DNA only, 48 bases that are in frame from base 1. TCR beta repertoires were profiled from peripheral blood of approximately 13 young patients with multiple sclerosis to demonstrate the VDJtools post-analysis software. The multiple sclerosis patients were children and adolescents ranging in age from 6 to 15 years. Input material: blood. This receptor chain uses TRBV12-3 or TRBV12-4 and TRBJ2-3; the junction holds 14 bases that match TRBD2. This sequence was found in a girl aged 2-15 years with multiple sclerosis. The DNA reads as follows: TGTGCCAGCAGTCCCGGACTAGCGGGAGGTGCAGATACACAGTATTTT. Its coded protein is CASSPGLAGGADTQYF.